This TCR beta chain was sequenced in a study of monozygotic twins with inflammatory bowel disease. A template switching step added UMIs, each with a 6-nucleotide sample barcode. Reanalyzing the 5' RACE reads, TCRdb keeps one entry per CDR3 protein, without DNA. The sample yields fewer than 200,000 distinct CDR3 sequences, of which the top ten take up around 2.4%. A remark on this clonotype: Its matching antigen is unknown.

Every single donor had a roughly 2.5 ml blood sample drawn. Study-wide points: On the inverse Simpson index, IBD patients scored lower for TCRbeta diversity than healthy co-twins. Subtypes among T cells remained indistinguishable.

The CDR3 spans 15 residues. Germline loops: CDR1 MDHEN, CDR2 SYDVKM. V gene TRBV28 combines with J gene TRBJ2-7; without DNA, the TCRdb call of TRBD1 cannot be checked. The receptor's source is a human donor with ulcerative colitis or Crohn's disease, or a healthy co-twin of an affected twin (not recorded which). The sequenced material came from blood. The CDR3 loop reads CASRAGTGSPYEQYF.